This TCR beta chain was profiled in a study of T cell responses to AZD1222 COVID-19 vaccine. The V gene's germline CDR1 is WNHNN and CDR2 SYGVQD (reference sequence). J was trimmed by 5 bases and V by 3 bases; bases with no gene match: 6. CDR3 length equals 14 residues. Assay: immunoSEQ multiplex PCR; the TCRdb copy retains only in-frame clones and omits some. The sample carries 65,000 to 80,000 clones, approximately 90% recorded once. This clonotype was obtained from an adult who received the MenACWY meningococcal vaccine as a control. The chain joins TRBV10-1 to TRBJ1-1, with TRBD1 matching 7 bases. The sample in question was peripheral blood, obtained 28 days after the second dose of the MenACWY control vaccine. The CDR3 protein is CASSEHQTGTEAFF. DNA for the CDR3: TGCGCCAGCAGTGAACATCAGACAGGGACTGAAGCTTTCTTT.